Shown below are 9 T cell receptor beta chains from a single sample sequenced in a study of STAT5B mutations in CD4+ large granular lymphocyte leukemia (dated by TCRdb to 2021 to 2024). Preparation of the library involved the immunoSEQ multiplex PCR assay. TCRdb obtained this table from immuneACCESS and retained in-frame rearrangements with V and J assigned. These tables miss some clones; where compared with another copy, unresolved V genes account for less than half of the shortfall, and the remainder is unexplained. The sample includes roughly 32,000 clones, with roughly three quarters observed a single time. 2% to 2.5% of the sample is in the top ten clones. Sequenced: CD4+ T cells from blood buffy coats. These receptors came from a human donor in good health.

As concerns this clone: This specimen includes other DNA sequences encoding the same CDR3. The chain uses TRBV7-3 and TRBJ2-2; 10 bases are a match to TRBD2. The trim removed 1 base at V and 3 bases at J, leaving 2 bases unmatched. The length of the CDR3 is 16 residues. The germline gives CDR1 SGHTA, CDR2 FQGTGA. The CDR3 nucleotides read TGTGCCAGCAGCTTAAATAGCGGGGGGCACACCGGGGAGCTGTTTTTT. This codes for CASSLNSGGHTGELFF.

The chain combines TRBV28 with TRBJ2-7; the D gene is possibly TRBD1 (7 bases). The CDR3 has 13 residues. V was trimmed by 5 bases and J by 2 bases, leaving 10 bases between them. Germline CDR1 reads MDHEN; CDR2 reads SYDVKM. CDR3 coding DNA: TGTGCCAGCAGTCGGAGGGGGCCCTACGAGCAGTACTTC. Translation: CASSRRGPYEQYF.

The CDR3 here is CASSLEGGAKNIQYF. In DNA, the CDR3 is TGTGCCAGCAGCTTAGAAGGGGGAGCCAAAAACATTCAGTACTTC. The chain combines TRBV11-2 with TRBJ2-4; perhaps TRBD1 as D (6 bases). This CDR3 is 15 amino acids long. Germline V gives CDR1 SGHAT, CDR2 FQNNGV. The germline V and J ends were trimmed by 0 bases and 0 bases, with 6 bases remaining between them.

The V and J genes are TRBV28 and TRBJ2-7, with 10 bases aligning to TRBD2. Per germline, CDR1 MDHEN and CDR2 SYDVKM. V was clipped by 1 base and J by 12 bases; unmatched bases: 12. This CDR3 has 15 residues. The CDR3 here is CASSLSGTSDLGAYF. The CDR3 nucleotides are TGTGCCAGCAGTTTATCCGGGACTAGCGATTTAGGGGCGTACTTC. Drawing the rest from reference TRBV28 and TRBJ2-7, the complete variable domain is DVKVTQSSRYLVKRTGEKVFLECVQDMDHENMFWYRQDPGLGLRLIYFSYDVKMKEKGDIPEGYSVSREKKERFSLILESASTNQTSMYLCASSLSGTSDLGAYFGPGTRLTVT.

V usage is TRBV7-3 and J usage is TRBJ2-2; 14 nucleotides align to TRBD2. The ends lost 5 bases at V and 1 base at J; junction bases unmatched: 9. The CDR3 extends over 19 amino acids. Germline V gene lookup returns CDR1 SGHTA and CDR2 FQGTGA. CDR3 sequence (DNA): TGTGCCAGCAGCCCTACGGGACTAGCGGGGGACCTGAACACCGGGGAGCTGTTTTTT. Its translation: CASSPTGLAGDLNTGELFF. Using reference TRBV7-3 and TRBJ2-2 for the parts outside the CDR3, the full variable domain is GAGVSQTPSNKVTEKGKYVELRCDPISGHTALYWYRQSLGQGPEFLIYFQGTGAADDSGLPNDRFFAVRPEGSVSTLKIQRTERGDSAVYLCASSPTGLAGDLNTGELFFGEGSRLTVL.

This clone occurred a few times. The CDR3 region is CASSGGRVGNEQFF. The CDR3 nucleotides read TGCGCCAGCAGTGGCGGGAGGGTTGGAAATGAGCAGTTCTTC. The chain uses TRBV5-1 and TRBJ2-1, with TRBD2 matching 9 bases. The CDR3 is 14 amino acids. Trimming removed 5 bases from V and 7 bases from J; junction bases left unmatched: 7. The germline gives CDR1 SGHRS, CDR2 YFSETQ.

In its sample, this clone was seen a few times. The rearrangement links TRBV30 to TRBJ1-5, with D tentatively TRBD1 (5 bases). Per the germline V gene, CDR1 is GTSNPN and CDR2 is SVGIG (reference sequence). Between the trimmed V and J ends, which lost 5 bases and 1 base, there was a span of 12 bases. The length of the CDR3 is 14 residues. The CDR3 DNA reads TGTGCCTGGGGGGACCTTTTGAGCAATCAGCCCCAGCATTTT. This encodes CAWGDLLSNQPQHF.

CDR3 sequence (DNA): TGTGCCAGCTCCAACGGAAGGAACTATGGCTACACCTTC. It translates to CASSNGRNYGYTF. The rearrangement links TRBV21-1 to TRBJ1-2. TRBV21-1 is a pseudogene segment. This CDR3 has 13 amino acids.

The CDR3: CASSPVGGRYNEQFF. CDR3 nucleotide sequence: TGTGCCAGCAGCCCCGTGGGAGGGCGGTACAATGAGCAGTTCTTC. This sequence joins TRBV11-3 and TRBJ2-1, with 7 nucleotides matching TRBD2. The germline CDR1 and CDR2 sequences are SGHNT and YENEEA. V gave up 5 bases and J gave up 4 bases; unmatched junction bases: 8. This CDR3 has 15 amino acids.